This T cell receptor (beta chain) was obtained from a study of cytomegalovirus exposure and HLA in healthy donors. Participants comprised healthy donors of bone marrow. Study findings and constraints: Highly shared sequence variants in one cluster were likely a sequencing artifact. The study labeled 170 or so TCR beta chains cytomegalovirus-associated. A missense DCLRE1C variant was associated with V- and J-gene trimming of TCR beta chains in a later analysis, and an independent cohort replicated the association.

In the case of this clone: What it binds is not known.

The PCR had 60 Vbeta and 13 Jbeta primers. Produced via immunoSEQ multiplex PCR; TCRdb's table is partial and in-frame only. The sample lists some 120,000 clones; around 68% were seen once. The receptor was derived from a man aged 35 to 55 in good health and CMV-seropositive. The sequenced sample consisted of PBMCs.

The CDR3 loop is CASSPSWTGFTEAFF. The CDR3 DNA follows: TGTGCCAGCAGTCCGAGCTGGACAGGGTTTACTGAAGCTTTCTTT. V and J are TRBV6-5 and TRBJ1-1, with 8 bases aligning to TRBD1. There are 15 residues in the CDR3. V lost 5 bases to trimming and J lost 5 bases; unmatched junction nucleotides: 10. From germline, CDR1 is MNHEY and CDR2 SVGAGI.